This TCR beta chain was sequenced for a study of technical replicates of blood from a handful of donors. The table came from immunoSEQ multiplex PCR; TCRdb's copy has only in-frame clones and leaves some out. The sample has about 81,000 clones, around 95% seen once; the top ten hold 0.36%. This CDR3 region has 14 residues. V dropped 1 base and J dropped 12 bases, with 18 bases sitting between them. Germline loops: CDR1 SGHAT, CDR2 FQNNGV. Source material: T cells isolated from PBMCs. The chain links TRBV11-2 to TRBJ1-1; TRBD1 might be the D (6 bases). This receptor was taken from a human donor in good health. CDR3 nucleotides: TGTGCCAGCAGCTTAGGGGGTACAGGGTGGCAATCTTTCTTT. Encoded protein: CASSLGGTGWQSFF. Filled out from reference TRBV11-2 and TRBJ1-1, the complete variable domain reads EAGVAQSPRYKIIEKRQSVAFWCNPISGHATLYWYQQILGQGPKLLIQFQNNGVVDDSQLPKDRFSAERLKGVDSTLKIQPAKLEDSAVYLCASSLGGTGWQSFFGQGTRLTVV.